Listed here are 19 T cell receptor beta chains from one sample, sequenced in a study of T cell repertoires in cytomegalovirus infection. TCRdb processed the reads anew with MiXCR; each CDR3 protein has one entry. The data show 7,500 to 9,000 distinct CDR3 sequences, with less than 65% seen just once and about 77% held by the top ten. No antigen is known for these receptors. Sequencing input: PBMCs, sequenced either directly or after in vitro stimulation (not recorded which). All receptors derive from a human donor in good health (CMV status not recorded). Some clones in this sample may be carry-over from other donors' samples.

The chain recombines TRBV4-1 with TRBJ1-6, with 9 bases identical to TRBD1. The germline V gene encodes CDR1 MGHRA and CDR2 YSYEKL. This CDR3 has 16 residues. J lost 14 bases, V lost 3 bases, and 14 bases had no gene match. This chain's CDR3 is CASSHIGRDRAASLHF. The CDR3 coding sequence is TGCGCCAGCAGCCATATAGGTCGGGACAGGGCCGCTTCCCTCCACTTT.

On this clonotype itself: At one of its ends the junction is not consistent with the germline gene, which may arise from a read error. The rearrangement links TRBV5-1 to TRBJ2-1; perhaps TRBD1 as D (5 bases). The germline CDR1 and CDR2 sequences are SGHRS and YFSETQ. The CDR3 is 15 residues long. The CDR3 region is CPSSLFSTAGNEKFF. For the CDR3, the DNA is TGTCCCAGCAGCTTGTTCTCGACAGCTGGCAATGAGAAGTTCTTC.

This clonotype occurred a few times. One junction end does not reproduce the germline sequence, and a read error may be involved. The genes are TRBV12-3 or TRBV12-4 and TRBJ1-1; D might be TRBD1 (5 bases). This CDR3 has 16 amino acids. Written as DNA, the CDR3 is TGTGCCTGCAGCCTCAGGGTTTCCAAACATTCCACTGAAGCTTTCTTT. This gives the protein CACSLRVSKHSTEAFF.

The DNA of the CDR3 is TGCAGCGGCCTGGGGGCCAGCAATGAGCAGTTCTTC. Amino acids: CSGLGASNEQFF. The chain has TRBV29-1 and TRBJ2-1; D is perhaps TRBD1 (6 bases). This CDR3 is built from 12 residues. V lost 7 bases and J lost 6, with 13 bases in between. CDR1 and CDR2 from the germline V gene are SQVTM and ANQGSEA.

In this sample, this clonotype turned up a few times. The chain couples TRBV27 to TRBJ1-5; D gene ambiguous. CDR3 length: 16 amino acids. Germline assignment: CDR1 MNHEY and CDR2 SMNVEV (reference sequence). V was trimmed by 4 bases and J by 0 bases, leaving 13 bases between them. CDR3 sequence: CASSYLPLYSNQPQHF. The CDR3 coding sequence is TGTGCCAGCAGTTACCTCCCTCTGTATAGCAATCAGCCCCAGCATTTT.

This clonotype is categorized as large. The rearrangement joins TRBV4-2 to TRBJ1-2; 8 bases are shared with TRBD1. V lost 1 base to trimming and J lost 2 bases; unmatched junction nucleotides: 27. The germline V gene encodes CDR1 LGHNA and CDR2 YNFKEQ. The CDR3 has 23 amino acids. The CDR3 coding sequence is TGTGCCAGCAGCCAAGCAGGGGTGGACAGGGTCGAACTAATCCTAAAGCTAAACTATGGCTACACCTTC. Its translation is CASSQAGVDRVELILKLNYGYTF.

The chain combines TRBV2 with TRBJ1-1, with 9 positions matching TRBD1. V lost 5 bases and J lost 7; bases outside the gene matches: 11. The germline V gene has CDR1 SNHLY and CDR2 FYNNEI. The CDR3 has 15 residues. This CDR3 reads CASSLTGGGLSEAFF. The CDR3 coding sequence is TGTGCCAGCAGTTTGACAGGGGGAGGCTTGAGTGAAGCTTTCTTT.

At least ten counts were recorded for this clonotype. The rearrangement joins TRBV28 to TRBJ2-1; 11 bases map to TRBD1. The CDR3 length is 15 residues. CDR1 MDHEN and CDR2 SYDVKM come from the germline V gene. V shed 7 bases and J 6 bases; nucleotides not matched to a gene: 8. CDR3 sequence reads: CASILPGTGGNEQFF. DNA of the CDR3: TGTGCCAGCATCCTTCCCGGGACAGGGGGCAATGAGCAGTTCTTC.

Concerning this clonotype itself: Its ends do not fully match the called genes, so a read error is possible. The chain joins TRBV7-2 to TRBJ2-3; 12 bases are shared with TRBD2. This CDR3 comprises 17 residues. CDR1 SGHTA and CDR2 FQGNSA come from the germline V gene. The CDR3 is CASSSSLAGGSTDTLYF. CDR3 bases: TGTGCCAGCAGCTCCTCACTAGCGGGGGGCAGCACAGATACGCTGTATTTT.

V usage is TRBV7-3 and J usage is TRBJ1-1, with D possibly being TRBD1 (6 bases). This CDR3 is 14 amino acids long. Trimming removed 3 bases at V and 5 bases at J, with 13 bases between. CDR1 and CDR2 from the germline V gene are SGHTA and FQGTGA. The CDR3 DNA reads TGTGCCAGCAGCTTCGGGGGGCGTCGGACTGAAGCTTTCTTT. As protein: CASSFGGRRTEAFF.

Here the CDR3 reads CASSLALSYGANVLTF. DNA of the CDR3: TGTGCCAGCAGCTTAGCGCTTTCCTATGGGGCCAACGTCCTGACTTTC. This chain joins TRBV7-2 and TRBJ2-6; D not certain. The CDR3 contains 16 residues. Trimming took 0 bases from V and 3 from J, leaving 9 bases between them. Germline V lookup: CDR1 SGHTA, CDR2 FQGNSA.

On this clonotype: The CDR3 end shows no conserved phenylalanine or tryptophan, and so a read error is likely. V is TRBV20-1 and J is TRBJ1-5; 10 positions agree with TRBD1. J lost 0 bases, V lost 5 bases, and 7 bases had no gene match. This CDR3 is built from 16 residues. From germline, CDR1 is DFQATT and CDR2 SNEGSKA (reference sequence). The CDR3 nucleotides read TGCAGTGCTTGGGACAGGGGTCTTTATAGCAATCAGCCCCAGCATATG. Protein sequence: CSAWDRGLYSNQPQHM.

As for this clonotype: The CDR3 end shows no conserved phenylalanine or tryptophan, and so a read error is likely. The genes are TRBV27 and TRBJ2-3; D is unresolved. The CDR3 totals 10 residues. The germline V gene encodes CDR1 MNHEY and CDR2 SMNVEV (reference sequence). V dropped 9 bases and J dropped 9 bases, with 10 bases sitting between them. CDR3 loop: CASPGETQYC. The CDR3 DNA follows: TGTGCCAGTCCCGGAGAGACGCAGTATTGT.

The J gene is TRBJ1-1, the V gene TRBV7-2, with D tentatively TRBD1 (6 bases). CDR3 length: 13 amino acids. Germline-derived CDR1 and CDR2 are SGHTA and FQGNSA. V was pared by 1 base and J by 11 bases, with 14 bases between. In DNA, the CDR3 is TGTGCCAGCAGCTTAGGGCAGGGGATCGGGGCTTTCTTT. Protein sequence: CASSLGQGIGAFF.

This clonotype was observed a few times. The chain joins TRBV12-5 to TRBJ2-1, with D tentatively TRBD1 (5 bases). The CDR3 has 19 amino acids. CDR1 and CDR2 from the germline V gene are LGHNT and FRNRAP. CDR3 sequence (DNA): TGTGCGATGGGTTTGGTATCGGTAATAGGGGCCGTCCCCTACAATGAGCAGTTCTTC. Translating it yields CAMGLVSVIGAVPYNEQFF.

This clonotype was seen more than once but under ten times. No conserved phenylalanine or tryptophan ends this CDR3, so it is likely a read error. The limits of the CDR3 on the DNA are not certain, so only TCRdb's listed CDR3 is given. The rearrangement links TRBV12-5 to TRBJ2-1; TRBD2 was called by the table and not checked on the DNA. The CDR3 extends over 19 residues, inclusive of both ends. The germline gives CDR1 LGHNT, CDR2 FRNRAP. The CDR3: CASGLVSVIGAVPYNYKFL.

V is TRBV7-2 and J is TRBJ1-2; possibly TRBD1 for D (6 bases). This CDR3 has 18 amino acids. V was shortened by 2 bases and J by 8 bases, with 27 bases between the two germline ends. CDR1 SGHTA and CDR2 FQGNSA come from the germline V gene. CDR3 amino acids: CASSLRERHRDQKFGYTF. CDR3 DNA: TGTGCCAGCAGCTTAAGGGAAAGACACAGGGACCAGAAGTTCGGCTACACCTTC.

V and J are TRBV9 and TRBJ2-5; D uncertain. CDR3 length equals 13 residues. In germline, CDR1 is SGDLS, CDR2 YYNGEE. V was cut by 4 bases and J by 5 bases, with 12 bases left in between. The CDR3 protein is CASSLQIGETQYF. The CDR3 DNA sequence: TGTGCCAGCAGCTTACAAATTGGGGAGACCCAGTACTTC.

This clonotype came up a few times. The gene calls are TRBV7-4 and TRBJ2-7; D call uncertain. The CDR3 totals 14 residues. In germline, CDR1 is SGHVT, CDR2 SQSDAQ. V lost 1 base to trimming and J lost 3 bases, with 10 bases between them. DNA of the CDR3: TGTGCCAGCAGCTTAGTACAGAGAATCTACGAGCAGTACTTC. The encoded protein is CASSLVQRIYEQYF.